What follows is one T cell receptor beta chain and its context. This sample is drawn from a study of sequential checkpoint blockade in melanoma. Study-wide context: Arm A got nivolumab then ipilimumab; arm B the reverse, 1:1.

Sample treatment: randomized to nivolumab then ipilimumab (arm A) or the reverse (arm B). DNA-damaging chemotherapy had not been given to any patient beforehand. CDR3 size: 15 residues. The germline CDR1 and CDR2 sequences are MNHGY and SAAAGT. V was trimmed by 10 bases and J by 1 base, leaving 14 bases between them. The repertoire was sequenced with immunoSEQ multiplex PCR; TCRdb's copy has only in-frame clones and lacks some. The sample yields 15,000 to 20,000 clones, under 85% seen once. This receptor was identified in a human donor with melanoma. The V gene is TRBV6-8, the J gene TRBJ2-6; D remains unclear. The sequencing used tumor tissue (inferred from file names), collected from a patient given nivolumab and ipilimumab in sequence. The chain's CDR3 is CATSPEGSGANVLTF. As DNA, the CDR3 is TGTGCCACCTCCCCCGAAGGTTCTGGGGCCAACGTCCTGACTTTC.